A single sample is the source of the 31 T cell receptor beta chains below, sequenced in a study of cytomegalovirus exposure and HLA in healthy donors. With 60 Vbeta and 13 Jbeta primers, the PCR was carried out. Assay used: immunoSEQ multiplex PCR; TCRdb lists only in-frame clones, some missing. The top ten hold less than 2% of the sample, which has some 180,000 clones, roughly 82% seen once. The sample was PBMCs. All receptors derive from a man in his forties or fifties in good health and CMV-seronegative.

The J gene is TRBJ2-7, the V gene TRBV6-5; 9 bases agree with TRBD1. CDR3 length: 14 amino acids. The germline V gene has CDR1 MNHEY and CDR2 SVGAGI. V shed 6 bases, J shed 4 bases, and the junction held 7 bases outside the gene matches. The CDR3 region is CASRPIDRGYEQYF. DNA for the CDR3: TGTGCCAGCAGACCAATCGACAGGGGGTACGAGCAGTACTTC.

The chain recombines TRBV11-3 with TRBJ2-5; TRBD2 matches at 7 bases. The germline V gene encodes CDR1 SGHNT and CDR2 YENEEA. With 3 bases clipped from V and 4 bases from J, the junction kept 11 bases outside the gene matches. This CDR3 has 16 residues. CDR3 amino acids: CASSLEAGPWGETQYF. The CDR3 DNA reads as TGTGCCAGCAGCTTGGAAGCGGGGCCCTGGGGAGAGACCCAGTACTTC. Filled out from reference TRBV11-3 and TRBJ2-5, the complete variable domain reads EAGVVQSPRYKIIEKKQPVAFWCNPISGHNTLYWYLQNLGQGPELLIRYENEEAVDDSQLPKDRFSAERLKGVDSTLKIQPAELGDSAVYLCASSLEAGPWGETQYFGPGTRLLVL.

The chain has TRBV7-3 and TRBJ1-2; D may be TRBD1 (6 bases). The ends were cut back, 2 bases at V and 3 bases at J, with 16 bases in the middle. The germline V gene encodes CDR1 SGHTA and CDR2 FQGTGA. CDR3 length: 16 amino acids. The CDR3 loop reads CASSLEAGGPHYGYTF. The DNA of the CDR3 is TGTGCCAGCAGCTTAGAGGCGGGGGGCCCCCACTATGGCTACACCTTC.

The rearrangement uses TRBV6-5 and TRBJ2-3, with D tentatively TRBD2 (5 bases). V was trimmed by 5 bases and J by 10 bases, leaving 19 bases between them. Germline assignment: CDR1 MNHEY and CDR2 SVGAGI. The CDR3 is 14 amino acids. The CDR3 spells CASSRDEDRGSQYF. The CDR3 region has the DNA TGTGCCAGCAGTCGGGATGAGGATCGCGGGTCGCAGTATTTT.

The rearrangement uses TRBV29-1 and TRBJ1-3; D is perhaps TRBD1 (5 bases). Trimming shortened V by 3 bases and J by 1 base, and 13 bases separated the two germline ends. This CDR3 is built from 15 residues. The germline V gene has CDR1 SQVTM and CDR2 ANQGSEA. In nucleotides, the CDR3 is TGCAGCGTTGATGTTCAGGGAGGGTCTGGAAACACCATATATTTT. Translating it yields CSVDVQGGSGNTIYF.

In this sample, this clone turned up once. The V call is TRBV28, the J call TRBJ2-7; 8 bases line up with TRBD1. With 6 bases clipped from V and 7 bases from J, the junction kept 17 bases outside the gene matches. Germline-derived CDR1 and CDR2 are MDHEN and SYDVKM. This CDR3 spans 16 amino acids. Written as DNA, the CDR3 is TGTGCCAGCAGACCCTTATCCGGGACAGGCTTCCGAGAGCAGTACTTC. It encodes CASRPLSGTGFREQYF.

CDR3 sequence reads: CSVEKTGAPYEQYF. For the CDR3, the DNA is TGCAGCGTTGAAAAGACAGGGGCTCCCTACGAGCAGTACTTC. The chain joins TRBV29-1 to TRBJ2-7; 8 bases agree with TRBD1. The ends lost 2 bases at V and 2 bases at J; junction bases unmatched: 5. CDR1 is SQVTM and CDR2 is ANQGSEA in the germline V gene. CDR3 size: 14 residues.

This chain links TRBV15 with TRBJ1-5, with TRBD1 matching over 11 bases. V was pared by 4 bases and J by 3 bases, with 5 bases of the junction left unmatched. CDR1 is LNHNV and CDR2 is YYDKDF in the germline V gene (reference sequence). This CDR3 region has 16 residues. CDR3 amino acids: CATSTRTGGHNQPQHF. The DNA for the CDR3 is TGTGCCACCAGCACCCGGACAGGGGGCCACAATCAGCCCCAGCATTTT. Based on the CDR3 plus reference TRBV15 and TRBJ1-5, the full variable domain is DAMVIQNPRYQVTQFGKPVTLSCSQTLNHNVMYWYQQKSSQAPKLLFHYYDKDFNNEADTPDNFQSRRPNTSFCFLDIRSPGLGDTAMYLCATSTRTGGHNQPQHFGDGTRLSIL.

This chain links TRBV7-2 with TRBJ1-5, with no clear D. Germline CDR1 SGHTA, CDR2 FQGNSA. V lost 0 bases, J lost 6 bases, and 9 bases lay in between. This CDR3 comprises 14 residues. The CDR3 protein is CASSLALGGQPQHF. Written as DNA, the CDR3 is TGTGCCAGCAGCTTAGCCCTGGGAGGTCAGCCCCAGCATTTT.

DNA for the CDR3: TGCAGCGTTGAAGATCTGCGCGGGGGGAACAATGAGCAGTTCTTC. Its translation: CSVEDLRGGNNEQFF. The gene calls are TRBV29-1 and TRBJ2-1; 8 nucleotides agree with TRBD2. Germline loops: CDR1 SQVTM, CDR2 ANQGSEA. The CDR3 totals 15 residues. After removal of 0 bases from V and 5 bases from J, the junction contained 6 bases not matched to a gene.

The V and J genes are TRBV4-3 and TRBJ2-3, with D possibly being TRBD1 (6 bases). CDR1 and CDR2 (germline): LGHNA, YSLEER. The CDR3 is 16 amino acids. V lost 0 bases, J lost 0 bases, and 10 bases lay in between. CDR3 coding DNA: TGCGCCAGCAGCCAAGACCGGCAGGGGAGCACAGATACGCAGTATTTT. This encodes CASSQDRQGSTDTQYF.

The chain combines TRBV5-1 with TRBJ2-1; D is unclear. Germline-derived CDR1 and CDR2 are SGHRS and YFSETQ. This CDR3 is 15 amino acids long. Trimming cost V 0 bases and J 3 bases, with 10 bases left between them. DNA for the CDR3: TGCGCCAGCAGCTTGGAGTCACCCTACTACAATGAGCAGTTCTTC. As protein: CASSLESPYYNEQFF.

DNA of the CDR3: TGTGCCAGCAGTCGACAGGGAATTAACTATGGCTACACCTTC. Amino acids: CASSRQGINYGYTF. The chain recombines TRBV6-5 with TRBJ1-2, with 7 bases aligning to TRBD1. CDR1 is MNHEY and CDR2 is SVGAGI in the germline V gene. The V segment lost 5 bases and the J segment 1 base; nucleotides outside the gene matches: 4. The CDR3 totals 14 residues.

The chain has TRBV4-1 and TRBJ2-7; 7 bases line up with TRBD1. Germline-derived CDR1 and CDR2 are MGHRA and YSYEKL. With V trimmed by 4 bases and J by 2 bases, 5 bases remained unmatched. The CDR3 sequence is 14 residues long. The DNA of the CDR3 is TGCGCCAGCAGCCCCGGGACAGCGACCTACGAGCAGTACTTC. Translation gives CASSPGTATYEQYF.

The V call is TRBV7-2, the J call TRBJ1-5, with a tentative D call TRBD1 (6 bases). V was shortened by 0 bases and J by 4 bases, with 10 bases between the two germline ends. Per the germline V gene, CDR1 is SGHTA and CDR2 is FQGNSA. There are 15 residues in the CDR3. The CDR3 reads CASSLANTGNQPQHF. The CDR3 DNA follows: TGTGCCAGCAGCTTAGCGAATACAGGGAATCAGCCCCAGCATTTT. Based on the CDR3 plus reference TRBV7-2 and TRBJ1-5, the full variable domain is GAGVSQSPSNKVTEKGKDVELRCDPISGHTALYWYRQSLGQGLEFLIYFQGNSAPDKSGLPSDRFSAERTGGSVSTLTIQRTQQEDSAVYLCASSLANTGNQPQHFGDGTRLSIL.

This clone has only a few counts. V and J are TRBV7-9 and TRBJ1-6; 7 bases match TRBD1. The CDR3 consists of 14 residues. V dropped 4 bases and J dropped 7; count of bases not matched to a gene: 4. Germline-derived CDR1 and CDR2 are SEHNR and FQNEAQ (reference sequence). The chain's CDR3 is CASSYGQENSPLHF. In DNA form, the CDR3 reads TGTGCCAGCAGCTATGGACAGGAGAATTCACCCCTCCACTTT.

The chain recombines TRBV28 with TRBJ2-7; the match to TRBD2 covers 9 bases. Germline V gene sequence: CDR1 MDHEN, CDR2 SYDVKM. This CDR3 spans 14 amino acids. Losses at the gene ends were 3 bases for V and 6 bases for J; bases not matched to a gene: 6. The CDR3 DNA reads TGTGCCAGCAGTTTGGGCCTAGCGGGACGCGAGCAGTACTTC. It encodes CASSLGLAGREQYF.

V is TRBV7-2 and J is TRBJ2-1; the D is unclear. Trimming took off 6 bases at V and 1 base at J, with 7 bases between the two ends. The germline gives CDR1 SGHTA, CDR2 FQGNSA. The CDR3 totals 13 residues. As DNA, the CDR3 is TGTGCCAGCAGAACTACATCCTACAATGAGCAGTTCTTC. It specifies CASRTTSYNEQFF.

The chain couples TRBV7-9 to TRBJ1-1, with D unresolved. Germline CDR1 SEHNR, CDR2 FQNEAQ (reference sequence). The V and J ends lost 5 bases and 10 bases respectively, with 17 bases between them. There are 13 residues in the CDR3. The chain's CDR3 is CASSKASPGGAFF. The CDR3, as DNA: TGTGCCAGCAGCAAAGCGTCTCCCGGTGGAGCTTTCTTT.

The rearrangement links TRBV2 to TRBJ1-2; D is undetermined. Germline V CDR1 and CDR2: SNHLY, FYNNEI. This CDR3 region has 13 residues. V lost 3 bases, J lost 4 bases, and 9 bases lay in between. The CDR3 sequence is CASSDEQIYGYTF. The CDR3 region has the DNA TGTGCCAGCAGTGATGAACAGATCTATGGCTACACCTTC.

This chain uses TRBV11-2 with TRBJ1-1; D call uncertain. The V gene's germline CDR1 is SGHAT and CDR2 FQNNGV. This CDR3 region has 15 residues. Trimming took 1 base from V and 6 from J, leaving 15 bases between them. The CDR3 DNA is TGTGCCAGCAGCTTAGTCTGGCCGGAGGTGGCTGAAGCTTTCTTT. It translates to CASSLVWPEVAEAFF.

The CDR3 loop is CSARPGAYTEAFF. For the CDR3, the DNA is TGCAGCGCCAGACCAGGGGCGTACACTGAAGCTTTCTTT. The rearrangement uses TRBV29-1 and TRBJ1-1, with a possible D match to TRBD1 (6 bases). Deletions cut 7 bases from V and 3 bases from J, with 15 bases between. CDR1 and CDR2 (germline): SQVTM, ANQGSEA. The CDR3 consists of 13 residues.

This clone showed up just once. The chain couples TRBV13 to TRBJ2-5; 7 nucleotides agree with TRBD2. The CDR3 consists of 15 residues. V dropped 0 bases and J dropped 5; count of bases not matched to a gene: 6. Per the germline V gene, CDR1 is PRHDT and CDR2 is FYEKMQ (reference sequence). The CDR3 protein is CASSLGGRWAETQYF. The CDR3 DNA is TGTGCCAGCAGCTTAGGCGGGAGGTGGGCCGAGACCCAGTACTTC.

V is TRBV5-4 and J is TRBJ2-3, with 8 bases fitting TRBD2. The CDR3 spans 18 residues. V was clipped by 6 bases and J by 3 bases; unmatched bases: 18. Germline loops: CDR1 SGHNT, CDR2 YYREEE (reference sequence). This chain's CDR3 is CASNPKGSTSGGTDTQYF. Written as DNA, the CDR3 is TGTGCCAGCAATCCAAAGGGATCAACTAGCGGAGGGACAGATACGCAGTATTTT.

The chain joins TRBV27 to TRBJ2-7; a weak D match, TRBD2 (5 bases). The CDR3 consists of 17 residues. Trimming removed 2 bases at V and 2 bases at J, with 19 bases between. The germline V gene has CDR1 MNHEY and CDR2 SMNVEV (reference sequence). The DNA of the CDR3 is TGTGCCAGCAGTTTAGACCCCAGGCGGGTCGGGACCTACGAGCAGTACTTC. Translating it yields CASSLDPRRVGTYEQYF.

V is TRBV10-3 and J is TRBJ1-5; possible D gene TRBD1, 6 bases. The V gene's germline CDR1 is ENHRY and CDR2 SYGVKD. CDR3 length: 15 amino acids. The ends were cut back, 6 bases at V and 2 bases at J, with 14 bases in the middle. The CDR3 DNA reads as TGTGCCATCAGACAGGGTACAAGCGGCAATCAGCCCCAGCATTTT. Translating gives CAIRQGTSGNQPQHF.

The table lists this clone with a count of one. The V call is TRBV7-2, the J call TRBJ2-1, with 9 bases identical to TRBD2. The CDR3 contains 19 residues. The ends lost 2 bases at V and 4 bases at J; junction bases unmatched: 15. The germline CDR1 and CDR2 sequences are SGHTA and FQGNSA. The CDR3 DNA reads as TGTGCCAGCAGCTTACGGGGCCCAGCGGGGGGCGGGGAATACAATGAGCAGTTCTTC. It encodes CASSLRGPAGGGEYNEQFF.

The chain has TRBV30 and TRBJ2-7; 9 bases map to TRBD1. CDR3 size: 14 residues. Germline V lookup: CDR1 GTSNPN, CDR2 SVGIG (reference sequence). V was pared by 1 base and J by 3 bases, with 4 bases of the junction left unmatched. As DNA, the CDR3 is TGTGCCTGGAGTGCCTTGGGACAGGGCTACGAGCAGTACTTC. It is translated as CAWSALGQGYEQYF. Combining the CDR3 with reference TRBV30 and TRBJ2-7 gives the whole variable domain SQTIHQWPATLVQPVGSPLSLECTVEGTSNPNLYWYRQAAGRGLQLLFYSVGIGQISSEVPQNLSASRPQDRQFILSSKKLLLSDSGFYLCAWSALGQGYEQYFGPGTRLTVT.

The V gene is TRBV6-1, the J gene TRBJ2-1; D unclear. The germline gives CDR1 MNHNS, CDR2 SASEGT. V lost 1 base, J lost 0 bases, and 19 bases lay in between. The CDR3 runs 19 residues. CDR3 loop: CASSEGPQTGSSSYNEQFF. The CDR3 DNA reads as TGTGCCAGCAGTGAAGGCCCACAAACCGGGTCAAGCTCCTACAATGAGCAGTTCTTC.

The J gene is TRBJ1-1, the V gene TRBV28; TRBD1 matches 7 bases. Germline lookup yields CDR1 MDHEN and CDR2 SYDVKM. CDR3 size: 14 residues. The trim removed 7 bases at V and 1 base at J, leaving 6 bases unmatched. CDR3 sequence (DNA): TGTGCCAGCACGCTGGGACAGCAGAACACTGAAGCTTTCTTT. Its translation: CASTLGQQNTEAFF.

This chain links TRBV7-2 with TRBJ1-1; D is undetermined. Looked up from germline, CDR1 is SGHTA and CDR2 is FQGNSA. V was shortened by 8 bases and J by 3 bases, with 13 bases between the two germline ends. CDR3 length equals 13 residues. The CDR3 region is CASGRMGDTEAFF. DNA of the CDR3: TGTGCCAGCGGTCGGATGGGAGACACTGAAGCTTTCTTT.